Here is one T cell receptor (beta chain) with its context. Its antigen remains unidentified. The sample holds no much larger clone one base away, and base qualities are not on file. The goal of deep resolution MiSeq sequencing was a depth between 1 in 1 million and 1 in 200,000 T cells, and coverage averaged 10x per clonotype. TCR beta libraries were generated with the immunoSEQ hsTCRB Kit. In the paper's pipeline: Data were analyzed with ImmunoSEQ Data Assistant and ImmunoSEQ Analyzer, with V, D and J genes assigned per IMGT definitions. Clonality was computed as one minus normalized Shannon entropy of productive rearrangement frequencies, ranging from 0 to 1. Only overrepresented clonotypes making up at least 0.05% of the repertoire of each patient were included in the public clonotype analysis. Fewer than 15 age-matched healthy donor repertoires from immuneACCESS served as clonality controls. TCRdb took over this immuneACCESS table, retaining in-frame rearrangements with V and J assigned. Such tables are incomplete; in checked studies, under half of the missing clones stem from an unresolved V gene, and the remainder is unexplained. The DNA gave D and trimming, while V, J and clone size come from that table. This sample holds 250,000 to 350,000 clones; approximately 76% were observed only once. The ten most abundant clones make up about 5% of the sample.

V and J are truncated by 3 bases and 9 bases respectively, leaving an intervening sequence of 3 bases. From cysteine to phenylalanine, the CDR3 is 10 amino acids long. The entry retains the CDR3 DNA only, 30 bases that are in frame from base 1. Reading the germline V gene gives CDR1 MGHDK and CDR2 SYGVNS. This specimen comes from a study of cytotoxic CD8 clonotypes in ibrutinib-treated CLL (dated by TCRdb to the early 2020s). Notes on the research overall: The cohort included roughly 15 treatment-naive and approximately twelve relapsed/refractory patients; roughly 17 were IGHV unmutated. Responses were partial in some 24 patients and complete in 2; after median roughly 69 months follow-up, some 15 stayed in remission and some twelve progressed. Response samples were obtained after a median of 12 months of treatment, with a range of about 6 to 36 months. On average, each sample yielded around 250,000 productive templates and about 94,000 productive rearrangements. Longitudinal samples were available for about 30% of the roughly 90 trial participants. Cryopreserved peripheral blood mononuclear cells were obtained prior to treatment, at the time of response, and at either disease progression or sustained remission. All remission and progressive disease samples were collected while patients were still receiving ibrutinib. Study-wide conclusions, independent of this receptor: Clonality rose at ibrutinib response, remained stable during sustained remission, and dropped back toward baseline at progression. At baseline, clonality was higher than in age-matched healthy donors and showed a strong correlation with circulating CD8+ T-cell counts. Public clonotypes were rare and either contracted or stayed stable during treatment, and the rise in clonality at ibrutinib response reflected the expansion of private clonotypes. Sampling times were not matched between patients in sustained remission and patients whose disease was progressing, and lymph node repertoires were not examined.

The sample's time point label, in plain terms: progressive disease on ibrutinib. For TCR beta library preparation, around 1.9 micrograms of genomic DNA were extracted from the cryopreserved PBMCs. Longitudinal blood samples from CLL patients on ibrutinib monotherapy were analyzed using high-throughput TCR beta sequencing. Patients were enrolled in a phase 2 open-label single-center ibrutinib monotherapy trial. The receptor was isolated from a human donor with chronic lymphocytic leukemia. This chain is built from TRBV25-1 and TRBJ2-1, with the D gene uncertain. The source was PBMCs, collected at disease progression, from a patient treated with ibrutinib. The CDR3 sequence is CASSDIEQFF. The bases read TGTGCCAGCAGTGATATTGAGCAGTTCTTC.